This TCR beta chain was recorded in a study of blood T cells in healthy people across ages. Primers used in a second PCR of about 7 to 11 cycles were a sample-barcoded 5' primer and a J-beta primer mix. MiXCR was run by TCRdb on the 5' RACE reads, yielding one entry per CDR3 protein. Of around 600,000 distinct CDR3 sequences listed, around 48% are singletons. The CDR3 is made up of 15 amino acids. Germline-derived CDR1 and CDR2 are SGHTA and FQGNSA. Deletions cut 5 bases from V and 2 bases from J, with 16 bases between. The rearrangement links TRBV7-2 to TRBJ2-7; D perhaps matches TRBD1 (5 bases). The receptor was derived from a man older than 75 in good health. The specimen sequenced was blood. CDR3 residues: CASSPGGATAYEQYF. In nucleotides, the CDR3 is TGTGCCAGCAGCCCCGGCGGTGCGACAGCCTACGAGCAGTACTTC.